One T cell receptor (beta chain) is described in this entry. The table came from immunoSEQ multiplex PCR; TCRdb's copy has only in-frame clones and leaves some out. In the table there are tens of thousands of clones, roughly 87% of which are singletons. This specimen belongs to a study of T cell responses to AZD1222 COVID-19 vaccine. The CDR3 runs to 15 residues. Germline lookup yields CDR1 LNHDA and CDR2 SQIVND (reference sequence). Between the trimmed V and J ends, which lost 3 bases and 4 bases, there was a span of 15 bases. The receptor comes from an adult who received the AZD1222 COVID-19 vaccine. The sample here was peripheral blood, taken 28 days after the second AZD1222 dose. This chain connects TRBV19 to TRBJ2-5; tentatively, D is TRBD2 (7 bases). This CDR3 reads CASSMWWGGPETQYF. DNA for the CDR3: TGTGCCAGTAGTATGTGGTGGGGGGGCCCAGAGACCCAGTACTTC.